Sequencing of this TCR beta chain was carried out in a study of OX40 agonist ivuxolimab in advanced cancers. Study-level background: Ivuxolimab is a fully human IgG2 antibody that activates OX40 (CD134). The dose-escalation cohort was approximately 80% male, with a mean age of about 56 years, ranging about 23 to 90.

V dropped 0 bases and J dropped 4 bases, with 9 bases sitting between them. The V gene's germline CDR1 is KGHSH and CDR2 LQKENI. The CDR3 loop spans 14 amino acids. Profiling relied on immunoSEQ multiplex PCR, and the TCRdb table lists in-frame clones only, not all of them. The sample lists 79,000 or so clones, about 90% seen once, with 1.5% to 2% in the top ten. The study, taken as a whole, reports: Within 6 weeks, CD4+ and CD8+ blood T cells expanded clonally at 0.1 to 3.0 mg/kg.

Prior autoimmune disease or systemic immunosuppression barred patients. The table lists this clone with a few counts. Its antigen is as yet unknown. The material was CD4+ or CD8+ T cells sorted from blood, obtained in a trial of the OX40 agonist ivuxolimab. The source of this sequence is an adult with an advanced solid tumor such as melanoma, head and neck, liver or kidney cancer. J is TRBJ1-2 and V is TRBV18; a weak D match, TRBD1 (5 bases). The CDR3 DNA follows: TGTGCCAGCTCACCACCGGGACGCGTCTATGGCTACACCTTC. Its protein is CASSPPGRVYGYTF.